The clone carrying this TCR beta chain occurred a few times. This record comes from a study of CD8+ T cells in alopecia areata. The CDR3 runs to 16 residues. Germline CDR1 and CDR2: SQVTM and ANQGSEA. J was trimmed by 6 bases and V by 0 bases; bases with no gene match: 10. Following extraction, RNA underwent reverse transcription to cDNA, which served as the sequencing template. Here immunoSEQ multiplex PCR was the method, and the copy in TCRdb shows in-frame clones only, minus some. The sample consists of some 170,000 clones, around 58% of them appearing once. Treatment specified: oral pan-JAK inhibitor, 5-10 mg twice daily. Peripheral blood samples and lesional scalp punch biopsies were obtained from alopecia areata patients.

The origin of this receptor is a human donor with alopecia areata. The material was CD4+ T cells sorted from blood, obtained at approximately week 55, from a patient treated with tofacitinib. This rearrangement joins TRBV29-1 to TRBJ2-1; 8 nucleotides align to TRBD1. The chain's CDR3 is CSVEDQRTGWFNEQFF. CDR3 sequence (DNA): TGCAGCGTTGAAGATCAGAGGACAGGGTGGTTCAATGAGCAGTTCTTC.